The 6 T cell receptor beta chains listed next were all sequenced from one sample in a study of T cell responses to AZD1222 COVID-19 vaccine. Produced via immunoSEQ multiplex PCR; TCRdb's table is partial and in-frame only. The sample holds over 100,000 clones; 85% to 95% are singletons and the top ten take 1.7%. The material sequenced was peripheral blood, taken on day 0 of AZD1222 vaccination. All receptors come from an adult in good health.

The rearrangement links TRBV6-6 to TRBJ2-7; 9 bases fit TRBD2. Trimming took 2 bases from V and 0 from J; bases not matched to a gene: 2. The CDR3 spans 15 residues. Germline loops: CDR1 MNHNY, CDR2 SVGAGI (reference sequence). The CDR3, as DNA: TGTGCCAGCAGTTACAGAGCGGGGGGCTCCTACGAGCAGTACGTC. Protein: CASSYRAGGSYEQYV.

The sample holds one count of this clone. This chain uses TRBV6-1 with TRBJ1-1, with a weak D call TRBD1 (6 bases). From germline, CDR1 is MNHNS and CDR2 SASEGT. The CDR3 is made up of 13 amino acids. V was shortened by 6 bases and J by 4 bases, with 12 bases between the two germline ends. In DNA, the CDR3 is TGTGCCAGCAGAGCAGGGGTGAGCACTGAAGCTTTCTTT. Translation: CASRAGVSTEAFF.

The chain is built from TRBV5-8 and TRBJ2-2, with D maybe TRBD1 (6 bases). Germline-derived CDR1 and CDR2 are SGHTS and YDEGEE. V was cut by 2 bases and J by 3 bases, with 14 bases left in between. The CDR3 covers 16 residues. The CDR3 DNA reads TGTGCCAGCAGCTTAGGTGTGGGGGCCGACACCGGGGAGCTGTTTTTT. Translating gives CASSLGVGADTGELFF. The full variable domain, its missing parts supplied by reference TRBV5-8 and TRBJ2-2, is EAGVTQSPTHLIKTRGQQATLRCSPISGHTSVYWYQQALGLGLQFLLWYDEGEERNRGNFPPRFSGRQFPNYSSELNVNALELEDSALYLCASSLGVGADTGELFFGEGSRLTVL.

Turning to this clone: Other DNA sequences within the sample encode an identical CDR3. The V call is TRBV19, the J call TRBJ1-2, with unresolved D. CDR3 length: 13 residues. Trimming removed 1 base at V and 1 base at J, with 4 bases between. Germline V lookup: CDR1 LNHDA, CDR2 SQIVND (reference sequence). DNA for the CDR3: TGTGCCAGTAGTATAGGCGTTAACTATGGCTACACCTTC. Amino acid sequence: CASSIGVNYGYTF.

CDR3: CAWSPGTGYNEQFF. In DNA, the CDR3 is TGTGCCTGGAGCCCCGGGACAGGATACAATGAGCAGTTCTTC. This chain joins TRBV30 and TRBJ2-1, with TRBD1 identical over 8 bases. V lost 3 bases and J lost 4; bases outside the gene matches: 5. The germline gives CDR1 GTSNPN, CDR2 SVGIG (reference sequence). This CDR3 region has 14 residues. Together with reference TRBV30 and TRBJ2-1, the CDR3 gives the full variable domain: SQTIHQWPATLVQPVGSPLSLECTVEGTSNPNLYWYRQAAGRGLQLLFYSVGIGQISSEVPQNLSASRPQDRQFILSSKKLLLSDSGFYLCAWSPGTGYNEQFFGPGTRLTVL.

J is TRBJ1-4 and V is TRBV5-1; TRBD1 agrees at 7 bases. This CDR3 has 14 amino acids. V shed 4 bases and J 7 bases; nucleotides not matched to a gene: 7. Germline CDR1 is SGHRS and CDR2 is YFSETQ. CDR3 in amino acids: CASSARQGTEKLFF. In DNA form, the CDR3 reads TGCGCCAGCAGCGCCCGACAGGGTACTGAAAAACTGTTTTTT. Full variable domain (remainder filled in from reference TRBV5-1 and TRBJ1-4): KAGVTQTPRYLIKTRGQQVTLSCSPISGHRSVSWYQQTPGQGLQFLFEYFSETQRNKGNFPGRFSGRQFSNSRSEMNVSTLELGDSALYLCASSARQGTEKLFFGSGTQLSVL.